This T cell receptor (beta chain) appears in the sequencing data of a study of T-cell reconstitution after alpha-beta-depleted transplantation in children. This clonotype qualifies as medium-sized. No antigen is known for it. Study results and limitations: A year had passed since transplant, and T-cell counts and diversity by then came mostly from newly produced T cells. Expanded graft clones numbering several hundred reportedly gave rise to alpha-beta T cells about two months after transplant. The study traced high day-60 TCRbeta diversity in some patients to surviving recipient T cells and thymic progenitors.

A library of TCRbeta sequences, prepared with unique molecular identifiers, was generated. TCRdb used MiXCR to reprocess the PCR reads, holding one entry per CDR3 protein. The sample lists some 8,000 distinct CDR3 sequences, approximately 31% occurring once. The CDR3 runs 15 residues. Trimming stripped 2 bases from V and 2 bases from J, with 13 bases between. Sequences were derived from peripheral blood, sampled 60 days after TCRalphabeta/CD19-depleted stem cell transplant. V and J are TRBV12-3 or TRBV12-4 and TRBJ2-7; D assignment may be TRBD1 or TRBD2 (5 bases each). This TCR derives from a boy younger than two who had a stem cell transplant for SCID, so the T cells may come from the graft donor. CDR3 loop: CASSLYGLGAYEQYF. Here the CDR3 DNA reads TGTGCCAGCAGTTTATACGGGTTGGGGGCCTACGAGCAGTACTTC.